The next 27 T cell receptor beta chains were all read from a single sample in a study of cytomegalovirus exposure and HLA in healthy donors. PCR amplification relied on 60 Vbeta primers (plus 13 Jbeta primers). The assay was immunoSEQ multiplex PCR, and TCRdb's table has in-frame clones only and misses some. The sample contains some 200,000 clones, approximately 80% of which appear only once. Source material: PBMCs. The receptors stem from a boy aged 2-9 years in good health and CMV-seronegative.

The J gene is TRBJ1-1, the V gene TRBV4-2; weak D call: TRBD1 (5 bases). Germline V CDR1 and CDR2: LGHNA, YNFKEQ. V dropped 4 bases and J dropped 5 bases, with 11 bases sitting between them. The CDR3 is 13 residues long. This CDR3 reads CASSPRGGTEAFF. CDR3 coding DNA: TGTGCCAGCAGCCCGCGGGGGGGTACTGAAGCTTTCTTT.

J is TRBJ2-5 and V is TRBV14; 9 bases are a match to TRBD2. Looked up from germline, CDR1 is SGHDN and CDR2 is FVKESK. Germline trimming cut 1 base from V and 5 bases from J; bases unmatched to any gene: 14. The CDR3 sequence is 18 residues long. The CDR3: CASSQAFSGGLNSETQYF. The CDR3 nucleotides read TGTGCCAGCAGCCAAGCTTTCAGCGGGGGGCTCAATTCGGAGACCCAGTACTTC. Full variable domain (rest looked up from reference TRBV14 and TRBJ2-5): EAGVTQFPSHSVIEKGQTVTLRCDPISGHDNLYWYRRVMGKEIKFLLHFVKESKQDESGMPNNRFLAERTGGTYSTLKVQPAELEDSGVYFCASSQAFSGGLNSETQYFGPGTRLLVL.

This chain links TRBV11-2 with TRBJ2-2, with TRBD1 matching over 9 bases. This CDR3 has 17 amino acids. The junction had 5 bases not matched to a gene; V was cut back by 2 bases and J by 1 base. CDR1 and CDR2 from the germline V gene are SGHAT and FQNNGV. The CDR3 loop reads CASSLMSGQGNTGELFF. The CDR3 DNA follows: TGTGCCAGCAGCTTAATGTCGGGACAGGGGAACACCGGGGAGCTGTTTTTT.

This clone occurred a few times. V and J are TRBV2 and TRBJ2-7, with TRBD2 matching over 10 bases. This CDR3 has 16 amino acids. J was trimmed by 1 base and V by 0 bases; bases with no gene match: 3. CDR1 and CDR2 from the germline V gene are SNHLY and FYNNEI. The CDR3 DNA sequence: TGTGCCAGCAGTGAAGCTTTAGCGGGGGGTTCCTACGAGCAGTACTTC. Its translation is CASSEALAGGSYEQYF.

The chain couples TRBV10-3 to TRBJ2-3; the D gene is possibly TRBD2 (6 bases). Germline V gene lookup returns CDR1 ENHRY and CDR2 SYGVKD. The CDR3 consists of 12 residues. The V end lost 6 bases, the J end lost 6 bases, and 10 bases lay between the germline ends. CDR3 nucleotide sequence: TGTGCCATCAGGGGGGGTGGGGATACGCAGTATTTT. It is translated as CAIRGGGDTQYF.

J is TRBJ2-7 and V is TRBV30; 9 bases align to TRBD1. The germline CDR1 and CDR2 sequences are GTSNPN and SVGIG (reference sequence). The junction had 7 bases not matched to a gene; V was cut back by 5 bases and J by 5 bases. The CDR3 consists of 13 residues. The CDR3 reads CAWAGTGRNEQYF. CDR3 nucleotide sequence: TGTGCCTGGGCCGGGACAGGGAGGAACGAGCAGTACTTC.

This clone was counted a single time. This chain links TRBV4-1 with TRBJ2-3; TRBD1 might be the D (6 bases). Trimming shortened V by 5 bases and J by 2 bases, and 14 bases separated the two germline ends. This CDR3 is built from 15 residues. The V gene's germline CDR1 is MGHRA and CDR2 YSYEKL. Here the CDR3 DNA reads TGCGCCAGCAGCTTGCGACAGGATCCCACAGATACGCAGTATTTT. Its translation: CASSLRQDPTDTQYF.

V and J are TRBV7-6 and TRBJ2-5, with TRBD2 identical over 13 bases. The germline CDR1 and CDR2 sequences are SGHVS and FNYEAQ. The ends lost 2 bases at V and 2 bases at J; junction bases unmatched: 5. The CDR3 consists of 17 residues. CDR3 loop: CASSLRLAGGGQETQYF. The CDR3 DNA follows: TGTGCCAGCAGCTTAAGACTAGCGGGAGGTGGTCAAGAGACCCAGTACTTC. Full variable domain (missing parts from reference TRBV7-6 and TRBJ2-5): GAGVSQSPRYKVTKRGQDVALRCDPISGHVSLYWYRQALGQGPEFLTYFNYEAQQDKSGLPNDRFSAERPEGSISTLTIQRTEQRDSAMYRCASSLRLAGGGQETQYFGPGTRLLVL.

This CDR3 reads CASSFGTGGTEAFF. CDR3 nucleotides: TGTGCCAGCAGTTTCGGGACAGGGGGCACTGAAGCTTTCTTT. This chain uses TRBV27 with TRBJ1-1, with 11 nucleotides matching TRBD1. Germline loops: CDR1 MNHEY, CDR2 SMNVEV (reference sequence). The J segment lost 4 bases and the V segment lost 3 bases, leaving 1 base of the junction unmatched. The CDR3 is 14 residues long.

V is TRBV11-2 and J is TRBJ2-4; D might be TRBD1 (5 bases). This CDR3 has 14 amino acids. Trimming cost V 1 base and J 8 bases, with 12 bases left between them. CDR1 is SGHAT, CDR2 FQNNGV, per germline. The CDR3 loop reads CASSLGWGGDIQYF. The CDR3 DNA sequence: TGTGCCAGCAGCTTAGGTTGGGGCGGAGACATTCAGTACTTC.

The chain couples TRBV5-8 to TRBJ2-5; possible D gene TRBD2, 5 bases. The CDR3 length is 16 residues. Trimming shortened V by 1 base and J by 1 base, and 14 bases separated the two germline ends. CDR1 and CDR2 from the germline V gene are SGHTS and YDEGEE. CDR3 sequence (DNA): TGTGCCAGCAGCTTGACGTATGAGGGAGCCCAAGAGACCCAGTACTTC. Its protein is CASSLTYEGAQETQYF.

The chain is built from TRBV27 and TRBJ2-7, with D perhaps matching TRBD2 (6 bases). This CDR3 region has 17 residues. Germline CDR1 and CDR2: MNHEY and SMNVEV (reference sequence). V was trimmed by 5 bases and J by 3 bases, leaving 23 bases between them. CDR3 coding DNA: TGTGCCAGCAGTGATATACTTCCAGGGACTTCAGGCTACGAGCAGTACTTC. It codes for CASSDILPGTSGYEQYF.

The genes are TRBV2 and TRBJ1-2, with D hard to call. Germline values: CDR1 SNHLY, CDR2 FYNNEI. V was shortened by 8 bases and J by 4 bases, with 14 bases between the two germline ends. CDR3 size: 13 residues. This CDR3 is CASLVKRSYGYTF. The DNA for the CDR3 is TGTGCCAGCCTCGTCAAGCGTAGCTATGGCTACACCTTC.

The chain couples TRBV6-5 to TRBJ2-7, with TRBD1 matching 8 bases. Looked up from germline, CDR1 is MNHEY and CDR2 is SVGAGI. The CDR3 is 14 residues long. The V and J ends lost 6 bases and 7 bases, in that order; junction bases with no gene match: 11. The chain's CDR3 is CASRQDRGRGEQYF. In DNA form, the CDR3 reads TGTGCCAGCAGGCAAGACAGGGGACGAGGGGAGCAGTACTTC.

CDR3 protein: CASSQPGTGSYGYTF. The CDR3 DNA reads as TGTGCCAGCAGCCAACCGGGGACAGGCTCATATGGCTACACCTTC. The rearrangement links TRBV14 to TRBJ1-2; 8 bases fit TRBD1. This CDR3 has 15 residues. Losses at the gene ends were 2 bases for V and 5 bases for J; bases not matched to a gene: 7. CDR1 is SGHDN, CDR2 FVKESK, per germline.

V gene TRBV6-5 combines with J gene TRBJ2-1; TRBD2 might be the D (6 bases). Between the trimmed V and J ends, which lost 0 bases and 9 bases, there was a span of 15 bases. The CDR3 is 15 residues long. Germline CDR1 MNHEY, CDR2 SVGAGI. The DNA for the CDR3 is TGTGCCAGCAGTTACTCGGGGGGAGTGAAGTCTGAGCAGTTCTTC. Protein sequence: CASSYSGGVKSEQFF.

The V gene is TRBV27, the J gene TRBJ1-2, with TRBD1 matching 7 bases. The CDR3 is 13 amino acids. V was clipped by 6 bases and J by 4 bases; unmatched bases: 5. CDR1 is MNHEY, CDR2 SMNVEV, per germline (reference sequence). This chain's CDR3 is CASSWTGAYGYTF. As DNA, the CDR3 is TGTGCCAGCAGCTGGACAGGAGCCTATGGCTACACCTTC.

The chain couples TRBV29-1 to TRBJ2-1; D is possibly TRBD1 (6 bases). This CDR3 spans 16 amino acids. Trimming left V 1 base short and J 0 bases short, with 13 bases between. Germline values: CDR1 SQVTM, CDR2 ANQGSEA. Here the CDR3 DNA reads TGCAGCGTTGAAGGGGGGCTAGCCTACTCCTACAATGAGCAGTTCTTC. Translated, it gives CSVEGGLAYSYNEQFF.

The rearrangement uses TRBV11-2 and TRBJ2-7; a possible D gene is TRBD1 (5 bases). CDR1 is SGHAT, CDR2 FQNNGV, per germline. The CDR3 runs to 13 residues. Trimming cost V 3 bases and J 2 bases, with 8 bases left between them. CDR3 loop: CASSLGRAYEQYF. CDR3 in DNA: TGTGCCAGCAGCTTGGGCAGGGCCTACGAGCAGTACTTC.

The rearrangement joins TRBV4-1 to TRBJ2-7; 7 nucleotides match TRBD2. Germline loops: CDR1 MGHRA, CDR2 YSYEKL. J was trimmed by 3 bases and V by 3 bases; bases with no gene match: 5. There are 14 residues in the CDR3. For the CDR3, the DNA is TGCGCCAGCAGCCAGCGGACGGGGGGCTACGAGCAGTACTTC. Translation gives CASSQRTGGYEQYF.

The V and J genes are TRBV6-6 and TRBJ1-5, with a weak D call TRBD1 (6 bases). V was trimmed by 8 bases and J by 7 bases, leaving 18 bases between them. This CDR3 comprises 14 residues. The V gene's germline CDR1 is MNHNY and CDR2 SVGAGI (reference sequence). The DNA of the CDR3 is TGTGCCAGCCTGGAGGGAGGGGGTCGACAGCCCCAGCATTTT. Translation: CASLEGGGRQPQHF.

The chain uses TRBV5-8 and TRBJ2-1; D possibly corresponds to TRBD1 (6 bases). V was cut by 3 bases and J by 6 bases, with 13 bases left in between. The germline V gene has CDR1 SGHTS and CDR2 YDEGEE. The CDR3 covers 14 residues. In nucleotides, the CDR3 is TGTGCCAGCAGCTACCGCCAGGGGATCAATGAGCAGTTCTTC. This gives the protein CASSYRQGINEQFF.

The chain carries TRBV28 and TRBJ2-2, with unresolved D. The V and J ends lost 2 bases and 6 bases respectively, with 13 bases between them. CDR1 and CDR2 (germline): MDHEN, SYDVKM. CDR3 length: 15 residues. This CDR3 is CASSLITLAAGELFF. The CDR3 DNA reads as TGTGCCAGCAGTTTAATAACTTTGGCGGCCGGGGAGCTGTTTTTT.

The V and J genes are TRBV15 and TRBJ2-1, with D tentatively TRBD2 (6 bases). Germline assignment: CDR1 LNHNV and CDR2 YYDKDF (reference sequence). Trimming shortened V by 1 base and J by 0 bases, and 16 bases separated the two germline ends. The CDR3 loop spans 18 amino acids. The CDR3 is CATSRGREASSSYNEQFF. As DNA, the CDR3 is TGTGCCACCAGCAGAGGGAGGGAGGCCTCCAGCTCCTACAATGAGCAGTTCTTC.

This clone was counted a single time. This sequence joins TRBV7-9 and TRBJ1-5; the match to TRBD1 covers 8 bases. CDR3 length: 15 amino acids. The J segment lost 5 bases and the V segment lost 7 bases, leaving 10 bases of the junction unmatched. CDR1 is SEHNR and CDR2 is FQNEAQ in the germline V gene (reference sequence). The CDR3 nucleotides read TGTGCCAGCACCAAATCGACAGGGGTCGATCAGCCCCAGCATTTT. This translates into CASTKSTGVDQPQHF.

This clone was found a few times. The V call is TRBV4-1, the J call TRBJ1-1; 11 bases agree with TRBD1. Trimming removed 5 bases from V and 1 base from J; junction bases left unmatched: 9. Germline V CDR1 and CDR2: MGHRA, YSYEKL. This CDR3 has 17 amino acids. The CDR3 spells CASSYPDRGQGNTEAFF. CDR3 nucleotides: TGCGCCAGCAGCTACCCGGACAGGGGGCAAGGGAACACTGAAGCTTTCTTT.

The chain has TRBV6-5 and TRBJ1-2; 7 bases match TRBD1. The CDR3 consists of 16 residues. V dropped 4 bases and J dropped 1; count of bases not matched to a gene: 9. The V gene's germline CDR1 is MNHEY and CDR2 SVGAGI. CDR3 nucleotides: TGTGCCAGCAGTTCCCCCTCTCGGGACAGTAACTATGGCTACACCTTC. Translating it yields CASSSPSRDSNYGYTF.